What follows are 19 T cell receptor beta chains derived from one specimen sequenced in a study of blood T cell repertoires in COVID-19. Sequenced by immunoSEQ multiplex PCR; TCRdb stores in-frame clones only, minus some. The sample lists over 130,000 clones, 85% to 90% occurring once. Sample: peripheral blood. The source of these receptors is a human donor in a cohort sampled during active COVID-19.

On this clone itself: This may arise from a read error, as a much more abundant clone is one base away. The chain has TRBV11-1 and TRBJ1-2; the D is unclear. The V end lost 1 base, the J end lost 4 bases, and 7 bases lay between the germline ends. This CDR3 contains 13 residues. Germline loops: CDR1 SGHAT, CDR2 FQDESV (reference sequence). The CDR3 DNA sequence: TGTGCCAGCAGCTTAGACAGAACCTATGGCTACACCTTC. This encodes CASSLDRTYGYTF.

This clone was detected a few times. The rearrangement uses TRBV28 and TRBJ2-7; 7 positions agree with TRBD1. Germline V lookup: CDR1 MDHEN, CDR2 SYDVKM. CDR3 length equals 12 residues. Trimming cost V 6 bases and J 9 bases; bases outside gene matches: 8. The CDR3 bases are TGTGCCAGCAGCTTAAGGACAGGAGGGCAGTACTTC. Protein sequence: CASSLRTGGQYF.

The chain has TRBV3-1 (or the pseudogene TRBV3-2) and TRBJ2-5, with D perhaps TRBD1 (5 bases). The CDR3 runs to 16 residues. Germline CDR1 LGHDT, CDR2 YNNKEL (reference sequence). Trimming removed 1 base at V and 4 bases at J, with 16 bases between. CDR3 residues: CASSQVIGRRGETQYF. The CDR3 DNA follows: TGTGCCAGCAGCCAAGTCATCGGTAGAAGGGGAGAGACCCAGTACTTC.

V usage is TRBV7-9 and J usage is TRBJ1-2; maybe TRBD1 (5 bases). The CDR3 sequence is 18 residues long. CDR1 SEHNR and CDR2 FQNEAQ come from the germline V gene (reference sequence). Deletions cut 1 base from V and 1 base from J, with 19 bases between. The CDR3 loop reads CASSLEGPFSAHNYGYTF. CDR3 coding DNA: TGTGCCAGCAGCTTAGAGGGGCCTTTCAGCGCTCATAACTATGGCTACACCTTC.

This chain joins TRBV30 and TRBJ1-6; D unclear. The V and J ends lost 2 bases and 7 bases respectively, with 9 bases between them. CDR3 length equals 13 residues. Germline V lookup: CDR1 GTSNPN, CDR2 SVGIG (reference sequence). CDR3 sequence: CAWSFRGNSPLHF. The CDR3 nucleotides read TGTGCCTGGAGTTTTCGGGGAAATTCACCCCTCCACTTT.

The chain joins TRBV27 to TRBJ1-5, with D uncertain. The CDR3 sequence is 18 residues long. V dropped 5 bases and J dropped 7 bases, with 27 bases sitting between them. Germline V CDR1 and CDR2: MNHEY, SMNVEV (reference sequence). This CDR3 is CASSLNPTGLGLRQPQHF. CDR3 bases: TGTGCCAGCAGTCTAAACCCGACCGGATTGGGCCTCCGGCAGCCCCAGCATTTT.

V usage is TRBV7-9 and J usage is TRBJ1-1; D is unresolved. Germline V gives CDR1 SEHNR, CDR2 FQNEAQ (reference sequence). The CDR3 spans 18 residues. V was cut by 7 bases and J by 6 bases, with 30 bases left in between. CDR3 bases: TGTGCCAGCACCCCATTATCCGACGGGGAATGGGCGACTGCTGAAGCTTTCTTT. This sequence encodes CASTPLSDGEWATAEAFF.

This clone has just a few counts. This chain uses TRBV3-1 (or the pseudogene TRBV3-2) with TRBJ1-6, with D possibly TRBD1 on 5 matching bases. The germline V gene has CDR1 LGHDT and CDR2 YNNKEL (reference sequence). CDR3 length equals 15 residues. V lost 4 bases and J lost 4, with 11 bases in between. CDR3 nucleotide sequence: TGTGCCAGCAGCCTTTACAGGTCTTATAATTCACCCCTCCACTTT. Translated, it gives CASSLYRSYNSPLHF.

This clone was observed once. The chain uses TRBV28 and TRBJ2-7; 8 nucleotides agree with TRBD2. The V gene end was trimmed by 2 bases and the J gene end by 3 bases; junction bases not matched to a gene: 6. This CDR3 is built from 15 residues. The germline CDR1 and CDR2 sequences are MDHEN and SYDVKM. CDR3: CASSLEIAGSYEQYF. The CDR3 coding sequence is TGTGCCAGCAGTTTAGAAATAGCGGGGAGCTACGAGCAGTACTTC. Drawing the rest from reference TRBV28 and TRBJ2-7, the complete variable domain is DVKVTQSSRYLVKRTGEKVFLECVQDMDHENMFWYRQDPGLGLRLIYFSYDVKMKEKGDIPEGYSVSREKKERFSLILESASTNQTSMYLCASSLEIAGSYEQYFGPGTRLTVT.

CDR3 coding DNA: TGTGCCAGTAGCCCCGACCGGCGGACTGAAGCTTTCTTT. It specifies CASSPDRRTEAFF. This chain links TRBV19 with TRBJ1-1; the D is unclear. Germline loops: CDR1 LNHDA, CDR2 SQIVND (reference sequence). The CDR3 is 13 residues long. V shed 6 bases and J shed 5 bases, with 13 bases lying between them. The entire variable domain, with the rest obtained from reference TRBV19 and TRBJ1-1, is as follows: DGGITQSPKYLFRKEGQNVTLSCEQNLNHDAMYWYRQDPGQGLRLIYYSQIVNDFQKGDIAEGYSVSREKKESFPLTVTSAQKNPTAFYLCASSPDRRTEAFFGQGTRLTVV.

The chain carries TRBV2 and TRBJ2-3; 11 bases fit TRBD2. The CDR3 consists of 19 residues. V shed 0 bases and J 3 bases; nucleotides not matched to a gene: 11. In germline, CDR1 is SNHLY, CDR2 FYNNEI. The CDR3 is CASSEAEGLAGGGTDTQYF. In DNA, the CDR3 is TGTGCCAGCAGTGAAGCAGAGGGCCTAGCGGGAGGCGGTACAGATACGCAGTATTTT.

The chain uses TRBV19 and TRBJ1-1, with TRBD1 matching over 11 bases. Germline assignment: CDR1 LNHDA and CDR2 SQIVND (reference sequence). The CDR3 loop spans 15 amino acids. Unmatched junction bases numbered 5, after V lost 3 bases and J lost 5 bases. CDR3 sequence (DNA): TGTGCCAGTAGTATGGATGGGACAGGGGGGACTGAAGCTTTCTTT. It specifies CASSMDGTGGTEAFF.

The genes are TRBV16 and TRBJ2-3, with 9 bases matching TRBD2. Germline CDR1 reads KGHSY; CDR2 reads FQNENV. With 0 bases clipped from V and 6 bases from J, the junction kept 13 bases outside the gene matches. The CDR3 runs to 18 residues. The CDR3 nucleotides read TGTGCCAGCAGCCAATCCCCCCCGAGCGGGGGGACTTTTGATACGCAGTATTTT. Its translation is CASSQSPPSGGTFDTQYF.

The CDR3 protein is CASPTGGACTEAFF. In nucleotides, the CDR3 is TGCGCCAGCCCAACAGGGGGCGCGTGCACTGAAGCTTTCTTT. The rearrangement uses TRBV5-1 and TRBJ1-1; 9 bases fit TRBD1. Germline trimming cut 7 bases from V and 4 bases from J; bases unmatched to any gene: 8. CDR3 length: 14 amino acids. Germline V gene lookup returns CDR1 SGHRS and CDR2 YFSETQ. Filled out from reference TRBV5-1 and TRBJ1-1, the complete variable domain reads KAGVTQTPRYLIKTRGQQVTLSCSPISGHRSVSWYQQTPGQGLQFLFEYFSETQRNKGNFPGRFSGRQFSNSRSEMNVSTLELGDSALYLCASPTGGACTEAFFGQGTRLTVV.

The gene calls are TRBV7-3 and TRBJ2-1; 10 bases are shared with TRBD2. From germline, CDR1 is SGHTA and CDR2 FQGTGA. The V gene end was trimmed by 6 bases and the J gene end by 6 bases; junction bases not matched to a gene: 8. This CDR3 contains 15 residues. CDR3 nucleotides: TGTGCCAGCAGGCCATCGGGACTAGCGTCCAATGAGCAGTTCTTC. Translation: CASRPSGLASNEQFF.

This clone was seen a few times. The genes are TRBV6-2 or TRBV6-3 and TRBJ1-1; tentatively, D is TRBD1 (6 bases). Deletions cut 4 bases from V and 4 bases from J, with 10 bases between. This CDR3 comprises 13 residues. Germline V gene lookup returns CDR1 MNHEY and CDR2 SVGEGT. Here the CDR3 DNA reads TGTGCCAGCAGTTCAGGGGTGCGCACTGAAGCTTTCTTT. Encoded protein: CASSSGVRTEAFF.

V gene TRBV29-1 combines with J gene TRBJ2-6; 7 nucleotides match TRBD1. After removal of 4 bases from V and 4 bases from J, the junction contained 16 bases not matched to a gene. The CDR3 loop spans 18 amino acids. The V gene's germline CDR1 is SQVTM and CDR2 ANQGSEA. This CDR3 reads CSVVEDRTYSTGANVLTF. The CDR3 nucleotides are TGCAGCGTTGTAGAGGACAGGACCTATTCTACCGGGGCCAACGTCCTGACTTTC.

J is TRBJ1-2 and V is TRBV4-1; possible D gene TRBD1, 6 bases. Germline CDR1 reads MGHRA; CDR2 reads YSYEKL. V was pared by 10 bases and J by 8 bases, with 23 bases between. This CDR3 is 14 amino acids long. CDR3 DNA: TGCGCCACCAACAGAGGCGGGGGGCGCGACGGCTACACCTTC. The encoded protein is CATNRGGGRDGYTF.

The J gene is TRBJ1-3, the V gene TRBV3-1 (or the pseudogene TRBV3-2); D might be TRBD1 (5 bases). V dropped 0 bases and J dropped 7 bases, with 10 bases sitting between them. This CDR3 contains 14 residues. Germline V lookup: CDR1 LGHDT, CDR2 YNNKEL (reference sequence). The CDR3 DNA reads TGTGCCAGCAGCCAAGATTGGGCAGGGAACACCATATATTTT. Its translation: CASSQDWAGNTIYF.